This T cell receptor beta chain was recorded in a study of cytomegalovirus exposure and HLA in healthy donors. Study outcomes and limitations: The study listed under 200 cytomegalovirus-associated TCR beta chains. It was assumed in the presence/absence analyses that sequencing depth was roughly uniform across donors.

Notes on this clone: Its antigen is not identified.

Both 60 Vbeta primers and 13 Jbeta primers went into the PCR. The data were produced by immunoSEQ multiplex PCR, yet TCRdb's version contains in-frame clones alone and is incomplete. This sample has about 150,000 clones, with 68% found just once. Sequences were obtained from PBMCs. This TCR was sampled from a young man in good health and CMV-seropositive.

The chain's CDR3 is CASAPREGPGNSPLHF. DNA of the CDR3: TGCGCCAGCGCACCGAGGGAGGGACCGGGCAATTCACCCCTCCACTTT. The chain joins TRBV4-1 to TRBJ1-6, with D perhaps matching TRBD1 (5 bases). Per germline, CDR1 MGHRA and CDR2 YSYEKL. Trimming left V 8 bases short and J 7 bases short, with 21 bases between. The CDR3 is 16 amino acids.